This T cell receptor beta chain was obtained from a study of T-cell memory formation after mild COVID-19. Whole-study results and caveats: CD4+ contracting clones were found mainly in CM and EM, and CD8+ ones in EMRA.

One entry per CDR3 protein results from TCRdb running MiXCR on the 5' RACE reads. The sample lists under 450,000 distinct CDR3 sequences, around 20% occurring once. This clonotype was seen more than once but under ten times. Its cognate antigen is unknown. Germline trimming cut 2 bases from V and 10 bases from J; bases unmatched to any gene: 10. The CDR3 totals 14 residues. Germline CDR1 KGHSH, CDR2 LQKENI. The source is a man aged 18 to 29 who had mild COVID-19 (a few samples of this study predate the infection). Cell type and time point are not known. The chain has TRBV18 and TRBJ1-2; the match to TRBD1 covers 7 bases. The sequencing input was PBMCs or a T cell subset sorted from them (not recorded which). The chain's CDR3 is CASSPETGRLVYTF. CDR3 nucleotide sequence: TGTGCCAGCTCACCAGAGACAGGGCGCCTGGTCTACACCTTC.